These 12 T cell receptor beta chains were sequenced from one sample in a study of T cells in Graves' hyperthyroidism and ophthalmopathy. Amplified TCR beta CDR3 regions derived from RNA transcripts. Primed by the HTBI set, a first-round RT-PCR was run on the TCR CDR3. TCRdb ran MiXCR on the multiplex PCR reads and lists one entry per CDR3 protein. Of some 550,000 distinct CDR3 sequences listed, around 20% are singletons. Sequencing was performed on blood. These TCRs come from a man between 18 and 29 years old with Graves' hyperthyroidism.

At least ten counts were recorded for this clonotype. CDR3 bases: TGTGCCACCAAGGACAACACTGACTATGGCTACACCTTC. It translates to CATKDNTDYGYTF. The chain is built from TRBV10-3 and TRBJ1-2, with D possibly being TRBD1 (5 bases). Deletions cut 10 bases from V and 3 bases from J, with 15 bases between. The CDR3 covers 13 residues. Germline values: CDR1 ENHRY, CDR2 SYGVKD.

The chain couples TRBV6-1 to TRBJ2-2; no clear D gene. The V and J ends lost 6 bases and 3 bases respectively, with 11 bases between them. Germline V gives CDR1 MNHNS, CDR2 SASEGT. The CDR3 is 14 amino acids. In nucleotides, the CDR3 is TGTGCCAGCAGCCACGAAACTCACACCGGGGAGCTGTTTTTT. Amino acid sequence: CASSHETHTGELFF.

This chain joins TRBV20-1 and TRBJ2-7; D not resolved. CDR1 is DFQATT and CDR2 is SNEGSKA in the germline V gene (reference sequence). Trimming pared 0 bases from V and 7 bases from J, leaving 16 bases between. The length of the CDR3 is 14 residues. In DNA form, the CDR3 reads TGCAGTGCTAGAGATCAACGGACCTACGAGGAGCAGTACTTC. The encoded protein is CSARDQRTYEEQYF.

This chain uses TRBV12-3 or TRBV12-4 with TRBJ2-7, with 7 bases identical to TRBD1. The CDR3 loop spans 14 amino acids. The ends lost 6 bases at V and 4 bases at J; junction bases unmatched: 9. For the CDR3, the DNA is TGTGCCAGCAGACCCCGGGACAGTCGGTACGAGCAGTACTTC. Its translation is CASRPRDSRYEQYF.

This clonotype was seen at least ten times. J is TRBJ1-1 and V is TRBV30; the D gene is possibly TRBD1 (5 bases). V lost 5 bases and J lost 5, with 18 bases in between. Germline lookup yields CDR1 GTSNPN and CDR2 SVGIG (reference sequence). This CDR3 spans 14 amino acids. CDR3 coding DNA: TGTGCCTGGGGGTTAGGTAGGGGAGGAACTGAAGCTTTCTTT. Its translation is CAWGLGRGGTEAFF.

The CDR3 DNA follows: TGTGCCAGCAGTGATATGAGACTAGCGAACACCGGGGAGCTGTTTTTT. It encodes CASSDMRLANTGELFF. This chain joins TRBV2 and TRBJ2-2; D might be TRBD2 (6 bases). V was cut by 3 bases and J by 0 bases, with 11 bases left in between. The CDR3 totals 16 residues. Germline loops: CDR1 SNHLY, CDR2 FYNNEI.

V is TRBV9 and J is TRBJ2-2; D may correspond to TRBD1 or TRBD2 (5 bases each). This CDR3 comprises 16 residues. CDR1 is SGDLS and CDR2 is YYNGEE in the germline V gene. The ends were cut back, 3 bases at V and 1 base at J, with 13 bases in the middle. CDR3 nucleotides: TGTGCCAGCAGCGAGGGGATTGGGGGGAACACCGGGGAGCTGTTTTTT. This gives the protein CASSEGIGGNTGELFF. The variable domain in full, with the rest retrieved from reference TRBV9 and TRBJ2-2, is DSGVTQTPKHLITATGQRVTLRCSPRSGDLSVYWYQQSLDQGLQFLIQYYNGEERAKGNILERFSAQQFPDLHSELNLSSLELGDSALYFCASSEGIGGNTGELFFGEGSRLTVL.

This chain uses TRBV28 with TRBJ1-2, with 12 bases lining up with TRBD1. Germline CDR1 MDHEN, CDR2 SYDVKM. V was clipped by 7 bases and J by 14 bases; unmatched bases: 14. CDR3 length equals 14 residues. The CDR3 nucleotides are TGTGCCAGCACCCCATCCGGGACAGGGGGCTCGGGAACCTTC. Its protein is CASTPSGTGGSGTF.

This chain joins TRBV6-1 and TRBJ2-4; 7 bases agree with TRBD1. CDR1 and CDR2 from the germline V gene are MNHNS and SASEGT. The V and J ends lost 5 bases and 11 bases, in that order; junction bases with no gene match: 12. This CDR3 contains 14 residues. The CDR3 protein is CASSQNRGATFQYF. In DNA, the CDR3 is TGTGCCAGCAGTCAGAACAGGGGCGCGACTTTTCAGTACTTC.

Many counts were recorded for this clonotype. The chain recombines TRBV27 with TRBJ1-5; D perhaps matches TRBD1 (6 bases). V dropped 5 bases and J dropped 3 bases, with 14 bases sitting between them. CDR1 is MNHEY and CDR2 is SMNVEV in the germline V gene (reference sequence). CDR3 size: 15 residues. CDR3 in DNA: TGTGCCAGCAGTCCCCAGGGGACCTTCAATCAGCCCCAGCATTTT. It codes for CASSPQGTFNQPQHF.

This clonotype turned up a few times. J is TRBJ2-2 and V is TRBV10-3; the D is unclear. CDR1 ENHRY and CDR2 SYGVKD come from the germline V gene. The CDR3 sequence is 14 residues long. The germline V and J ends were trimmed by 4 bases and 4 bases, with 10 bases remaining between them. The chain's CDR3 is CAISGPPGTGELFF. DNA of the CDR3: TGTGCCATCAGTGGGCCGCCCGGCACCGGGGAGCTGTTTTTT.

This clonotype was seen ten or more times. This CDR3 is CSSLSSELYEQYF. As DNA, the CDR3 is TGCAGCTCCCTATCCTCGGAACTGTACGAGCAGTACTTC. This chain joins TRBV20-1 and TRBJ2-7, with unresolved D. The CDR3 has 13 amino acids. Germline-derived CDR1 and CDR2 are DFQATT and SNEGSKA (reference sequence).